This TCR beta chain was profiled in a study of blood T cell repertoires in COVID-19. Study details: The samples span acute and convalescent COVID-19 from the United States, Italy and Spain. The analysed material was cDNA or gDNA that came from T cells, B-cell-depleted T cells, or PBMCs.

This CDR3 has 14 residues. V was clipped by 0 bases and J by 8 bases, with 12 bases between them. This clone was counted only a few times. In the original workflow: How many nucleated cells were present was estimated from reference gene primer amplification. Libraries were prepared by immunoSEQ multiplex PCR; TCRdb keeps only in-frame clonotypes and omits some of them. Clonal size and the V and J genes are those of that table, whereas D and trimming came from the DNA. The profile shows around 140,000 clones, roughly 90% of them singletons. Material: peripheral blood. The chain combines TRBV5-3 with TRBJ2-1; D gene uncertain. TRBV5-3 belongs to the ORF category, with a function that is uncertain. This clonotype was obtained from a man between 70 and 80 years old with active COVID-19. CDR3: CARSLGPRGHEQFF. The DNA for the CDR3 is TGTGCCAGAAGCTTGGGACCGCGTGGGCATGAGCAGTTCTTC.